This record covers a single T cell receptor beta chain. Its specificity is not known. The germline gives CDR1 SGHTA, CDR2 FQGNSA. V dropped 8 bases and J dropped 2 bases, with 15 bases sitting between them. CDR3 length equals 15 residues. The sequenced template was cDNA made from the entire isolated RNA. Samples of naive, central memory and regulatory T cells yielded a mean of about 3.8 million reads. Measured with immunoSEQ multiplex PCR; TCRdb has only the in-frame clones, and not every one. The sample consists of 600,000 to 700,000 clones, around 12% of them appearing once. The data belong to a study of beta chain features in type 1 diabetes. In the study overall: Across every sample, 107,917,701 sorted cells were examined in total.

Regarding the study as a whole: Individuals with type 1 diabetes displayed fewer insertions and more deletions at VDJ junctions. Moderate yet significant TCRB CDR3 shortening was seen in Type 1 diabetes patients in all four CD4+ subsets.

What was sequenced was naive CD4+ T cells from blood. The chain combines TRBV7-2 with TRBJ2-2, with D uncertain. The TCR was taken from a young man with type 1 diabetes. Here the CDR3 DNA reads TGTGCCAGCCGCCTCTCGGCAGAAAACACCGGGGAGCTGTTTTTT. Protein: CASRLSAENTGELFF.